This T cell receptor (beta chain) comes out of a study of spatial heterogeneity in lung cancer. Study as a whole: A consistent excess of beta-chain over alpha-chain sequences was detected. General study findings and limits: Follow-up blood showed ubiquitous expanded tumor TCRs less than blood at resection did.

V trimming: 2 bases; J trimming: 5 bases; junction bases outside the gene matches: 6. Germline V gene lookup returns CDR1 MNHNY and CDR2 SVGAGI (reference sequence). The CDR3 has 18 amino acids. Unique molecular identifiers, one per molecule, were present on every TCR cDNA molecule. In TCRdb, the 5' RACE reads were re-called with MiXCR into one record per CDR3 protein. Of tens of thousands of distinct CDR3 sequences listed, 6.5% to 9.5% were seen once; the top ten hold 28%. Time point in this sample: sample taken at primary tumor resection. Whole RNA, which was extracted from tumor, nontumor lung tissue or frozen PBMC, was sequenced without any cell sorting. The donor population consisted of some 67 patients with untreated, early-stage non-small cell lung cancer. As concerns this clonotype: What it recognizes is unknown.

The specimen comprised PBMCs, sampled at surgery. The clonotype was recovered from a male donor with early-stage non-small cell lung cancer. This chain links TRBV6-6 with TRBJ2-2; 15 bases match TRBD2. The CDR3 DNA reads TGTGCCAGCAGTTACCCTGGACTAGCGGGAGGGAGGACCGGGGAGCTGTTTTTT. Amino acid sequence: CASSYPGLAGGRTGELFF.